This TCR beta chain was sequenced for a study of blood T cell repertoires in COVID-19. Study information: The cDNA or gDNA used as material had been derived from T cells, B-cell-depleted T cells, or PBMCs.

The table came from immunoSEQ multiplex PCR; TCRdb's copy has only in-frame clones and leaves some out. The profile shows approximately 60,000 clones, approximately 80% of them singletons. This clone has a handful of counts. There are 15 residues in the CDR3. Trimming removed 1 base from V and 0 bases from J; junction bases left unmatched: 0. Looked up from germline, CDR1 is SGHRS and CDR2 is YFSETQ. What was sequenced was peripheral blood. The chain carries TRBV5-1 and TRBJ2-2, with TRBD2 matching over 7 bases. The source is a man over 45 with active or convalescent COVID-19. The DNA for the CDR3 is TGCGCCAGCAGCTTGAGCGGGACGAACACCGGGGAGCTGTTTTTT. Protein sequence: CASSLSGTNTGELFF.